These 23 T cell receptor beta chains originate from one sample sequenced in a study of cytomegalovirus exposure and HLA in healthy donors. PCR was performed using 60 Vbeta and 13 Jbeta primers. The data were produced by immunoSEQ multiplex PCR, yet TCRdb's version contains in-frame clones alone and is incomplete. This table holds about 200,000 clones, roughly 73% found once. The sample consisted of PBMCs. The source is a woman under 40 in good health and CMV-seropositive.

The chain uses TRBV7-8 and TRBJ1-5, with 7 bases matching TRBD1. Trimming at V came to 2 bases and at J to 8 bases, leaving 6 bases not matched to a gene. The CDR3 length is 14 residues. CDR1 is SGHVS and CDR2 is FQNEAQ in the germline V gene. The CDR3 sequence is CASSLLGGDKPQHF. CDR3 DNA sequence: TGTGCCAGCAGCTTATTAGGGGGCGATAAGCCCCAGCATTTT.

The rearrangement joins TRBV7-8 to TRBJ2-2, with TRBD2 identical over 7 bases. J was trimmed by 9 bases and V by 8 bases; bases with no gene match: 3. The CDR3 is made up of 11 amino acids. Germline CDR1 reads SGHVS; CDR2 reads FQNEAQ. CDR3 protein: CASWGGWELFF. CDR3 in DNA: TGTGCCAGCTGGGGGGGGTGGGAGCTGTTTTTT.

The chain couples TRBV23-1 to TRBJ1-5; 11 bases align to TRBD1. TRBV23-1 is given ORF status, its function remaining uncertain. The length of the CDR3 is 16 residues. The J segment lost 6 bases and the V segment lost 0 bases, leaving 4 bases of the junction unmatched. CDR3 protein: CASSQSRTGGRQPQHF. The CDR3 DNA reads TGCGCCAGCAGTCAATCACGGACAGGGGGCCGTCAGCCCCAGCATTTT.

The chain combines TRBV18 with TRBJ2-7; TRBD1 matches at 10 bases. Germline V gives CDR1 KGHSH, CDR2 LQKENI. The CDR3 runs 15 residues. J was trimmed by 2 bases and V by 2 bases; bases with no gene match: 3. The CDR3 DNA reads as TGTGCCAGCTCACCAGGACAGGGGGATCCCTACGAGCAGTACTTC. Translating it yields CASSPGQGDPYEQYF.

The J gene is TRBJ1-2, the V gene TRBV29-1; tentative D call: TRBD1 (5 bases). V lost 3 bases and J lost 3, with 11 bases in between. Germline CDR1 reads SQVTM; CDR2 reads ANQGSEA. The CDR3 has 13 residues. CDR3 amino acids: CSVDKSGDYGYTF. Here the CDR3 DNA reads TGCAGCGTTGACAAGTCGGGGGACTATGGCTACACCTTC.

The gene calls are TRBV7-2 and TRBJ1-3; 7 positions agree with TRBD1. The V and J ends lost 11 bases and 5 bases, in that order; junction bases with no gene match: 9. This CDR3 has 13 residues. Germline V lookup: CDR1 SGHTA, CDR2 FQGNSA. CDR3 sequence (DNA): TGTGCCGGACAGACAGGGTTCCGAAACACCATATATTTT. It is translated as CAGQTGFRNTIYF.

This rearrangement joins TRBV30 to TRBJ2-1, with 7 bases that match TRBD2. V dropped 2 bases and J dropped 7; count of bases not matched to a gene: 5. This CDR3 comprises 13 residues. Germline loops: CDR1 GTSNPN, CDR2 SVGIG (reference sequence). The CDR3 region is CAWSSGVANEQFF. DNA for the CDR3: TGTGCCTGGAGTAGCGGGGTAGCAAATGAGCAGTTCTTC.

The chain recombines TRBV7-2 with TRBJ2-5; no firm D call. V was clipped by 5 bases and J by 0 bases, with 4 bases between them. This CDR3 comprises 12 residues. CDR1 SGHTA and CDR2 FQGNSA come from the germline V gene. CDR3 DNA: TGTGCCAGCAGCCGGTACCAAGAGACCCAGTACTTC. Translating it yields CASSRYQETQYF.

The chain uses TRBV28 and TRBJ1-1; 10 bases agree with TRBD1. The CDR3 has 18 residues. The trim removed 5 bases at V and 3 bases at J, leaving 15 bases unmatched. CDR1 is MDHEN, CDR2 SYDVKM, per germline. The CDR3 here is CASSLLPGQGVTDTEAFF. CDR3 sequence (DNA): TGTGCCAGCAGTCTACTCCCCGGACAGGGGGTTACTGACACTGAAGCTTTCTTT.

The chain joins TRBV30 to TRBJ2-5; D unresolved. The J call could be wrong; TRBJ2-7 is a better fit for the DNA end. Looked up from germline, CDR1 is GTSNPN and CDR2 is SVGIG (reference sequence). The CDR3 runs to 14 residues. CDR3 sequence reads: CAWESPGISYEQYF. CDR3 bases: TGTGCCTGGGAATCCCCAGGCATCTCCTACGAGCAGTACTTC.

The V gene is TRBV7-8, the J gene TRBJ2-3; TRBD2 matches at 12 bases. The J segment lost 2 bases and the V segment lost 1 base, leaving 10 bases of the junction unmatched. This CDR3 has 19 amino acids. Per the germline V gene, CDR1 is SGHVS and CDR2 is FQNEAQ. The CDR3 spells CASSLGSRLAGVVTDTQYF. Here the CDR3 DNA reads TGTGCCAGCAGCTTAGGGAGTAGACTAGCGGGGGTGGTCACAGATACGCAGTATTTT.

The chain employs TRBV7-2 and TRBJ1-1; TRBD1 aligns across 7 bases. Germline CDR1 SGHTA, CDR2 FQGNSA. This CDR3 is built from 14 residues. V was pared by 3 bases and J by 1 base, with 2 bases of the junction left unmatched. The CDR3 coding sequence is TGTGCCAGCAGCTTCGGACAGGCGAACACTGAAGCTTTCTTT. This sequence encodes CASSFGQANTEAFF.

V and J are TRBV29-1 and TRBJ1-2; 11 bases fit TRBD1. V was clipped by 6 bases and J by 3 bases; unmatched bases: 3. The CDR3 covers 13 residues. Germline V gene lookup returns CDR1 SQVTM and CDR2 ANQGSEA. The CDR3 spells CSVGQGADYGYTF. Here the CDR3 DNA reads TGCAGCGTAGGACAGGGGGCGGACTATGGCTACACCTTC.

V is TRBV6-1 and J is TRBJ1-1; TRBD1 matches at 12 bases. The ends lost 6 bases at V and 1 base at J; junction bases unmatched: 12. The CDR3 spans 18 residues. The germline V gene has CDR1 MNHNS and CDR2 SASEGT. CDR3 amino acids: CASSETGTGGSRNTEAFF. The CDR3 DNA is TGTGCCAGCAGCGAAACCGGGACAGGGGGCTCGAGGAACACTGAAGCTTTCTTT.

The genes are TRBV4-1 and TRBJ2-5; 7 bases fit TRBD1. Germline V lookup: CDR1 MGHRA, CDR2 YSYEKL. V gave up 0 bases and J gave up 5 bases; unmatched junction bases: 21. CDR3 length: 20 residues. The CDR3: CASSQDDRQGVLGRRETQYF. CDR3 bases: TGCGCCAGCAGCCAAGATGATCGGCAGGGGGTCTTGGGCCGGAGGGAGACCCAGTACTTC.

This chain uses TRBV27 with TRBJ2-2; TRBD1 is a possible D gene (5 bases). Germline loops: CDR1 MNHEY, CDR2 SMNVEV (reference sequence). The CDR3 runs 17 residues. The V end was cut by 6 bases, the J end by 4 bases, with 21 bases between. CDR3 sequence: CASRQRTWGGSTGELFF. The CDR3 DNA is TGTGCCAGCAGACAGAGAACATGGGGCGGCTCCACCGGGGAGCTGTTTTTT.

CDR3 amino acids: CASPVGFIRAGNQPQHF. The CDR3 DNA reads TGCGCCAGCCCGGTGGGGTTTATCAGGGCGGGAAATCAGCCCCAGCATTTT. The chain is built from TRBV10-1 and TRBJ1-5; D is possibly TRBD1 (5 bases). Trimming stripped 8 bases from V and 4 bases from J, with 24 bases between. Germline V gene data show CDR1 as WNHNN and CDR2 as SYGVQD (reference sequence). The CDR3 totals 17 residues.

The chain employs TRBV29-1 and TRBJ1-6; weak D call: TRBD1 (6 bases). The CDR3 sequence is 13 residues long. Trimming took 4 bases from V and 7 from J, leaving 11 bases between them. Germline V gives CDR1 SQVTM, CDR2 ANQGSEA. This CDR3 is CSVGTEKNSPLHF. For the CDR3, the DNA is TGCAGCGTTGGGACAGAGAAAAATTCACCCCTCCACTTT.

This rearrangement joins TRBV5-1 to TRBJ2-5; D may be TRBD2 (5 bases). CDR3 length: 15 amino acids. Looked up from germline, CDR1 is SGHRS and CDR2 is YFSETQ. V was shortened by 1 base and J by 2 bases, with 12 bases between the two germline ends. CDR3: CASSLIGNQQETQYF. In nucleotides, the CDR3 is TGCGCCAGCAGCTTGATCGGGAACCAACAAGAGACCCAGTACTTC.

The chain carries TRBV18 and TRBJ2-5; D uncertain. Germline CDR1 is KGHSH and CDR2 is LQKENI. Trimming shortened V by 2 bases and J by 2 bases, and 3 bases separated the two germline ends. This CDR3 comprises 12 residues. Here the CDR3 reads CASSPTQETQYF. The CDR3 coding sequence is TGTGCCAGCTCACCAACTCAAGAGACCCAGTACTTC.

This rearrangement joins TRBV5-1 to TRBJ2-5, with 8 positions matching TRBD1. The CDR3 spans 16 residues. Germline loops: CDR1 SGHRS, CDR2 YFSETQ. V trimming: 4 bases; J trimming: 1 base; junction bases outside the gene matches: 9. The CDR3 bases are TGCGCCAGCAGCCCCCCGACAGGGGCTGTCCAAGAGACCCAGTACTTC. As protein: CASSPPTGAVQETQYF.

The V and J genes are TRBV29-1 and TRBJ2-3, with 8 bases that match TRBD2. CDR1 is SQVTM and CDR2 is ANQGSEA in the germline V gene. V was pared by 4 bases and J by 4 bases, with 1 base of the junction left unmatched. The CDR3 sequence is 12 residues long. The CDR3 region is CSVAAGADTQYF. The DNA of the CDR3 is TGCAGCGTTGCAGCGGGAGCAGATACGCAGTATTTT.

The gene calls are TRBV9 and TRBJ2-1; 8 nucleotides line up with TRBD2. V gave up 0 bases and J gave up 5 bases; unmatched junction bases: 13. Germline lookup yields CDR1 SGDLS and CDR2 YYNGEE. The CDR3 contains 18 residues. CDR3 DNA: TGTGCCAGCAGCGTAGGCCTTCCCGGACTAGCTGGCAACAATGAGCAGTTCTTC. This codes for CASSVGLPGLAGNNEQFF. Based on the CDR3 plus reference TRBV9 and TRBJ2-1, the full variable domain is DSGVTQTPKHLITATGQRVTLRCSPRSGDLSVYWYQQSLDQGLQFLIQYYNGEERAKGNILERFSAQQFPDLHSELNLSSLELGDSALYFCASSVGLPGLAGNNEQFFGPGTRLTVL.